Each of the 25 T cell receptor beta chains below was sequenced from the same sample in a study of human thymus T cells. Repertoires were generated with immunoSEQ multiplex PCR, while TCRdb's copy carries only in-frame clones and drops some. The sample carries about 44,000 clones, 85% to 95% recorded once. Sample: blood. All receptors come from a boy younger than two with a congenital heart defect but otherwise immunologically healthy.

The chain carries TRBV6-4 and TRBJ2-5; maybe TRBD1 (5 bases). Between the trimmed V and J ends, which lost 0 bases and 5 bases, there was a span of 13 bases. The V gene's germline CDR1 is MRHNA and CDR2 SNTAGT. This CDR3 region has 15 residues. The CDR3 is CASSDSQGMLETQYF. As DNA, the CDR3 is TGTGCCAGCAGTGACTCCCAGGGTATGTTGGAGACCCAGTACTTC.

This clone has a single count. The genes are TRBV2 and TRBJ2-3, with TRBD2 as a possible D gene (6 bases). The germline CDR1 and CDR2 sequences are SNHLY and FYNNEI. V was clipped by 8 bases and J by 2 bases, with 14 bases between them. The CDR3 has 14 amino acids. DNA of the CDR3: TGTGCCAGCCTATGGACTACACCCACAGATACGCAGTATTTT. It translates to CASLWTTPTDTQYF.

The chain combines TRBV5-4 with TRBJ2-5, with a weak D call TRBD2 (6 bases). CDR3 length equals 14 residues. Germline CDR1 and CDR2: SGHNT and YYREEE (reference sequence). The V gene lost 4 bases and the J gene lost 1 base, with 11 bases spanning the gap. The CDR3 loop reads CASSGGVRQETQYF. The CDR3 DNA sequence: TGTGCCAGCAGCGGCGGGGTCCGCCAAGAGACCCAGTACTTC.

The rearrangement uses TRBV7-8 and TRBJ2-7; D gene ambiguous. V dropped 2 bases and J dropped 3 bases, with 14 bases sitting between them. This CDR3 contains 15 residues. Germline lookup yields CDR1 SGHVS and CDR2 FQNEAQ. The CDR3 is CASSLYYGADYEQYF. CDR3 nucleotide sequence: TGTGCCAGCAGCTTATACTACGGTGCTGACTACGAGCAGTACTTC.

The chain links TRBV5-5 to TRBJ2-1; TRBD2 matches 9 bases. The germline V gene has CDR1 SGHKS and CDR2 YYEKEE (reference sequence). CDR3 size: 16 residues. J lost 0 bases, V lost 4 bases, and 5 bases had no gene match. The CDR3 DNA reads TGTGCCAGCAGCCGCGGACTAGCGCTCTCCTACAATGAGCAGTTCTTC. Translation gives CASSRGLALSYNEQFF.

The chain links TRBV5-6 to TRBJ2-5; D possibly corresponds to TRBD1 (6 bases). Trimming removed 2 bases at V and 2 bases at J, with 7 bases between. Germline CDR1 and CDR2: SGHDT and YYEEEE. The CDR3 has 13 amino acids. CDR3 protein: CASSFRGQETQYF. The CDR3 DNA is TGTGCCAGCAGCTTTAGGGGGCAAGAGACCCAGTACTTC.

The chain links TRBV5-1 to TRBJ2-1; 9 positions agree with TRBD2. Germline assignment: CDR1 SGHRS and CDR2 YFSETQ. The CDR3 has 14 residues. The junction had 5 bases not matched to a gene; V was cut back by 7 bases and J by 3 bases. The CDR3 coding sequence is TGCGCCAGCGTGAGCGGGGGGCACTACAATGAGCAGTTCTTC. This encodes CASVSGGHYNEQFF. Based on the CDR3 plus reference TRBV5-1 and TRBJ2-1, the full variable domain is KAGVTQTPRYLIKTRGQQVTLSCSPISGHRSVSWYQQTPGQGLQFLFEYFSETQRNKGNFPGRFSGRQFSNSRSEMNVSTLELGDSALYLCASVSGGHYNEQFFGPGTRLTVL.

V is TRBV21-1 and J is TRBJ1-5; the D call TRBD1 from the table was never checked on the DNA. TRBV21-1 counts as a pseudogene. The CDR3 has 14 amino acids. For the CDR3, the DNA is TGTGCCAGCAGCCCCTGGGGCAGAAGCCAGCCCCAGCATTTT. This encodes CASSPWGRSQPQHF.

This chain uses TRBV28 with TRBJ2-3, with 10 nucleotides matching TRBD1. There are 14 residues in the CDR3. Germline CDR1 reads MDHEN; CDR2 reads SYDVKM. V dropped 7 bases and J dropped 1; count of bases not matched to a gene: 2. The CDR3 bases are TGTGCCAGCAAAGGGACAGGGGGCACAGATACGCAGTATTTT. Its protein is CASKGTGGTDTQYF.

V usage is TRBV7-2 and J usage is TRBJ1-3; no reliable D call. The V gene's germline CDR1 is SGHTA and CDR2 FQGNSA. The CDR3 consists of 14 residues. Trimming shortened V by 3 bases and J by 0 bases, and 6 bases separated the two germline ends. CDR3 DNA sequence: TGTGCCAGCAGCTTTGGACTCTCTGGAAACACCATATATTTT. Amino acid sequence: CASSFGLSGNTIYF.

This chain's CDR3 is CSVKRGGGVGEQYF. The CDR3 bases are TGCAGCGTAAAAAGAGGGGGGGGTGTCGGCGAGCAGTACTTC. The genes are TRBV29-1 and TRBJ2-7, with D possibly being TRBD2 (7 bases). V shed 6 bases and J shed 6 bases, with 21 bases lying between them. Germline CDR1 SQVTM, CDR2 ANQGSEA. This CDR3 spans 14 amino acids.

V is TRBV28 and J is TRBJ2-5, with TRBD2 matching over 7 bases. With 3 bases clipped from V and 5 bases from J, the junction kept 18 bases outside the gene matches. Germline CDR1 reads MDHEN; CDR2 reads SYDVKM. This CDR3 is built from 18 residues. CDR3 in DNA: TGTGCCAGCAGTTTCGCCTTATTTCGGGGGGAAAGGAGGGAGACCCAGTACTTC. It translates to CASSFALFRGERRETQYF.

V and J are TRBV27 and TRBJ1-1; D gene ambiguous. The V end was cut by 5 bases, the J end by 0 bases, with 4 bases between. This CDR3 has 12 residues. Per the germline V gene, CDR1 is MNHEY and CDR2 is SMNVEV (reference sequence). The CDR3 region is CASSLMNTEAFF. The CDR3 DNA sequence: TGTGCCAGCAGTCTCATGAACACTGAAGCTTTCTTT.

The chain combines TRBV19 with TRBJ2-3; 10 bases line up with TRBD1. The CDR3 has 16 amino acids. Trimming took 5 bases from V and 7 from J; bases not matched to a gene: 12. Germline assignment: CDR1 LNHDA and CDR2 SQIVND (reference sequence). CDR3 region: CASSPLPGQGSHTQYF. CDR3 in DNA: TGTGCCAGTAGTCCCTTACCGGGACAGGGGAGCCATACGCAGTATTTT.

This chain links TRBV7-9 with TRBJ2-2, with unresolved D. The germline V gene has CDR1 SEHNR and CDR2 FQNEAQ (reference sequence). V dropped 6 bases and J dropped 8 bases, with 22 bases sitting between them. The CDR3 extends over 16 amino acids. Written as DNA, the CDR3 is TGTGCCAGCAGTCTAAAATTAACCTTCGGGCCTGGGGAGCTGTTTTTT. It translates to CASSLKLTFGPGELFF.

The chain carries TRBV28 and TRBJ1-1, with D perhaps TRBD1 (5 bases). The CDR3 totals 13 residues. Germline CDR1 MDHEN, CDR2 SYDVKM. Trimming left V 6 bases short and J 0 bases short, with 8 bases between. In DNA, the CDR3 is TGTGCCAGCAGGGAGGGGATGAACACTGAAGCTTTCTTT. Translating gives CASREGMNTEAFF.

V usage is TRBV29-1 and J usage is TRBJ1-2; D gene unclear. This CDR3 spans 12 amino acids. Germline loops: CDR1 SQVTM, CDR2 ANQGSEA. The ends were cut back, 4 bases at V and 4 bases at J, with 10 bases in the middle. The DNA of the CDR3 is TGCAGCGTTGCCGGCTCCGTCTATGGCTACACCTTC. The encoded protein is CSVAGSVYGYTF.

The J gene is TRBJ2-5, the V gene TRBV6-5; perhaps TRBD1 as D (6 bases). The germline V gene has CDR1 MNHEY and CDR2 SVGAGI. CDR3 length: 15 amino acids. The ends were cut back, 0 bases at V and 5 bases at J, with 13 bases in the middle. CDR3 sequence (DNA): TGTGCCAGCAGTTACTCCCGGGACACCCGGGAGACCCAGTACTTC. This translates into CASSYSRDTRETQYF.

The gene calls are TRBV5-1 and TRBJ2-7, with D uncertain. Trimming took off 0 bases at V and 3 bases at J, with 4 bases between the two ends. CDR3 length: 12 amino acids. Germline CDR1 is SGHRS and CDR2 is YFSETQ. The CDR3 region has the DNA TGCGCCAGCAGCTTGGGCCGCTACGAGCAGTACTTC. Translating gives CASSLGRYEQYF.

The chain carries TRBV5-1 and TRBJ2-3, with D unresolved. Germline lookup yields CDR1 SGHRS and CDR2 YFSETQ. The CDR3 runs 14 residues. Trimming cost V 1 base and J 2 bases, with 8 bases left between them. The CDR3 region is CASSLKIATDTQYF. The CDR3 DNA reads as TGCGCCAGCAGCTTGAAAATAGCCACAGATACGCAGTATTTT. Full variable domain (outside the CDR3, taken from reference TRBV5-1 and TRBJ2-3): KAGVTQTPRYLIKTRGQQVTLSCSPISGHRSVSWYQQTPGQGLQFLFEYFSETQRNKGNFPGRFSGRQFSNSRSEMNVSTLELGDSALYLCASSLKIATDTQYFGPGTRLTVL.

The V gene is TRBV11-2, the J gene TRBJ2-2; 7 nucleotides align to TRBD1. The CDR3 length is 16 residues. The V segment lost 1 base and the J segment 0 bases; nucleotides outside the gene matches: 2. Germline-derived CDR1 and CDR2 are SGHAT and FQNNGV. The CDR3 region is CASSLGRGTNTGELFF. The CDR3 DNA follows: TGTGCCAGCAGCTTAGGCAGGGGGACGAACACCGGGGAGCTGTTTTTT.

The rearrangement joins TRBV6-1 to TRBJ2-1; D call uncertain. Trimming left V 4 bases short and J 7 bases short, with 11 bases between. Looked up from germline, CDR1 is MNHNS and CDR2 is SASEGT. The CDR3 length is 13 residues. The CDR3 nucleotides read TGTGCCAGCAGTGTGACTTTTAGGAATGAGCAGTTCTTC. Translating gives CASSVTFRNEQFF.

The rearrangement links TRBV7-9 to TRBJ1-2; TRBD1 matches at 8 bases. Germline V gene lookup returns CDR1 SEHNR and CDR2 FQNEAQ (reference sequence). CDR3 size: 13 residues. The V segment lost 1 base and the J segment 5 bases; nucleotides outside the gene matches: 0. The CDR3 DNA reads as TGTGCCAGCAGCTTAGGGACAGGGTATGGCTACACCTTC. This translates into CASSLGTGYGYTF.

The chain has TRBV7-2 and TRBJ2-7; perhaps TRBD2 as D (6 bases). CDR3 size: 16 residues. Germline CDR1 is SGHTA and CDR2 is FQGNSA. V dropped 0 bases and J dropped 0 bases, with 12 bases sitting between them. This chain's CDR3 is CASSLAGVRGSYEQYF. The DNA for the CDR3 is TGTGCCAGCAGCTTAGCGGGGGTGCGGGGCTCCTACGAGCAGTACTTC.

This clone was detected a few times. The V gene is TRBV2, the J gene TRBJ2-7; tentative D call: TRBD2 (6 bases). The CDR3 has 11 amino acids. V was clipped by 6 bases and J by 5 bases, with 8 bases between them. Per the germline V gene, CDR1 is SNHLY and CDR2 is FYNNEI. The DNA of the CDR3 is TGTGCCAGCAGGTGGGGGGACGAGCAGTACTTC. Its translation: CASRWGDEQYF. Full variable domain (rest looked up from reference TRBV2 and TRBJ2-7): EPEVTQTPSHQVTQMGQEVILRCVPISNHLYFYWYRQILGQKVEFLVSFYNNEISEKSEIFDDQFSVERPDGSNFTLKIRSTKLEDSAMYFCASRWGDEQYFGPGTRLTVT.